The T cell receptor (beta chain) described here comes from a study of control samples from healthy donors and cancer patients. V dropped 3 bases and J dropped 10 bases, with 21 bases sitting between them. The CDR3 spans 15 residues. The germline V gene encodes CDR1 SGHNT and CDR2 YYREEE (reference sequence). Measured with immunoSEQ multiplex PCR; TCRdb has only the in-frame clones, and not every one. The table includes approximately 190,000 clones, 91% detected once. Sequencing was carried out using blood. This TCR derives from a man aged 25 to 40 in good health. The chain is built from TRBV5-4 and TRBJ2-3; D is ambiguous. The CDR3 region has the DNA TGTGCCAGCAGCTCGGACGGAGCTTTGCCAATGGCGCAGTATTTT. Amino acids: CASSSDGALPMAQYF.